This T cell receptor (beta chain) was captured in a study of Ad26.COV2.S vaccination and SARS-CoV-2 variants. Study at large: Donor had been placed in the Ad26.COV2.S arm of the COV1001 trial.

CDR3 length equals 13 residues. Trimming took off 3 bases at V and 5 bases at J, with 7 bases between the two ends. The germline V gene has CDR1 SGHTA and CDR2 FQGNSA. The repertoire was sequenced with immunoSEQ multiplex PCR; TCRdb's copy has only in-frame clones and lacks some. Of about 440,000 clones in the sample, less than 95% were seen once. The treatment denotes: about 20 received Ad26.COV2.S at low or high dose, single or two shots; 5 received placebo; per-sample allocation not given. Collection of samples fell on day 63 after the first vaccine or placebo injection. Boston hosted the donor, who was an adult aged 18-55 years.

This TCR was sampled from a person between 18 and 65 years old who received the Ad26.COV2.S COVID-19 vaccine or a placebo. The material was peripheral blood, obtained in a trial of Ad26.COV2.S vaccine versus placebo. The genes are TRBV7-2 and TRBJ2-2; D uncertain. CDR3 coding DNA: TGTGCCAGCAGCTTGGCCCTAACCGGGGAGCTGTTTTTT. Protein: CASSLALTGELFF.